These T cell receptor beta chains were read from a single sample in a study of OX40 agonist ivuxolimab in advanced cancers. The protocol was immunoSEQ multiplex PCR, while the TCRdb copy is restricted to in-frame clones and leaves out a portion. The sample shows tens of thousands of clones, approximately 90% of them seen only once. This specimen was CD4+ or CD8+ T cells sorted from blood, taken in a trial of the OX40 agonist ivuxolimab. The receptors originated from an adult with an advanced solid tumor such as melanoma, head and neck, liver or kidney cancer. CDR3s include the opening cysteine and the closing phenylalanine or tryptophan. The D gene is left open where the match is weak. Size tells how often a clone was seen (once, few, many) or the class of an expanded clone, and some rows leave it out.

>-|TRBV5-6|TRBJ2-3|few
CASSLGSTDTQYF
TGTGCCAGCAGCTTGGGGAGCACAGATACGCAGTATTTT
>TRBD1|TRBV7-9|TRBJ2-2|-
CASSRQGADTGELFF
TGTGCCAGCAGCCGACAGGGGGCAGACACCGGGGAGCTGTTTTTT
>-|TRBV7-3|TRBJ2-1|-
CASSNVRGSEQFF
TGTGCCAGCAGCAACGTCAGGGGTAGTGAGCAGTTCTTC
>-|TRBV11-2|TRBJ2-1|-
CASSSLRYNEQFF
TGTGCCAGCAGCTCCCTGAGGTACAATGAGCAGTTCTTC
>TRBD2|TRBV5-1|TRBJ2-1|-
CASSLAGGRGYNEQFF
TGCGCCAGCAGCTTGGCGGGAGGGCGGGGCTACAATGAGCAGTTCTTC
>-|TRBV1|TRBJ2-7|once
CTSSQPLPGRPAYEQYF
TGCACCAGCAGCCAACCCCTCCCGGGACGGCCAGCCTACGAGCAGTACTTC
>-|TRBV27|TRBJ2-5|-
CASSLSGRGTQYF
TGTGCCAGCAGTTTATCGGGCCGGGGGACCCAGTACTTC
>-|TRBV9|TRBJ2-3|-
CASSGGLASGDTQYF
TGTGCCAGCAGCGGGGGACTGGCGTCGGGGGATACGCAGTATTTT
>TRBD2|TRBV19|TRBJ2-7|-
CASSALTSGGPYEQYF
TGTGCCAGTAGTGCCCTGACTAGCGGGGGCCCCTACGAGCAGTACTTC
>TRBD1|TRBV5-1|TRBJ2-1|-
CASSLGDRVDEQFF
TGCGCCAGCAGCTTGGGGGACAGGGTGGATGAGCAGTTCTTC
>TRBD1|TRBV4-3|TRBJ2-4|-
CASSQEGTGGDIQYF
TGCGCCAGCAGCCAAGAAGGGACAGGGGGAGACATTCAGTACTTC
>-|TRBV7-9|TRBJ2-5|-
CASSLVFGGPETQYF
TGTGCCAGCAGCTTAGTGTTTGGGGGGCCGGAGACCCAGTACTTC
>-|TRBV30|TRBJ2-3|-
CAWRGRRRTGDTQYF
TGTGCCTGGAGGGGGCGACGCCGAACCGGAGATACGCAGTATTTT
>-|TRBV28|TRBJ1-5|-
CASSRTRYSNQPQHF
TGTGCCAGCAGTCGGACACGGTATAGCAATCAGCCCCAGCATTTT
>-|TRBV28|TRBJ1-5|-
CASSANQPQHF
TGTGCCAGCAGTGCCAATCAGCCCCAGCATTTT
>TRBD2|TRBV15|TRBJ2-7|-
CATSRDLASGPNEQYF
TGTGCCACCAGCAGAGATCTCGCTAGCGGCCCCAACGAGCAGTACTTC
>-|TRBV20-1|TRBJ2-5|-
CSASMEVTQYF
TGCAGTGCTAGCATGGAGGTGACCCAGTACTTC
>TRBD1|TRBV5-4|TRBJ1-4|-
CASTNAGGRTNEKLFF
TGTGCCAGCACCAACGCAGGGGGCCGAACTAATGAAAAACTGTTTTTT
>TRBD2|TRBV4-1|TRBJ2-1|-
CASSQDLAGDNEQFF
TGCGCCAGCAGCCAAGACCTAGCGGGTGACAATGAGCAGTTCTTC
>TRBD1|TRBV19|TRBJ2-5|once
CASSSPNRGGETQYF
TGTGCCAGTAGTAGCCCGAACAGGGGTGGGGAGACCCAGTACTTC
>-|TRBV18|TRBJ1-2|-
CASSPPGNVYGYTF
TGTGCCAGCTCACCACCAGGGAACGTCTATGGCTACACCTTC
>TRBD1|TRBV5-5|TRBJ2-7|-
CASTAPGQGALAQYF
TGTGCCAGCACTGCTCCGGGACAGGGGGCTTTAGCGCAGTACTTC
>-|TRBV7-6|TRBJ1-4|-
CASSFGPASNEKLFF
TGTGCCAGCAGCTTCGGACCGGCCTCTAATGAAAAACTGTTTTTT
>-|TRBV5-1|TRBJ1-2|-
CASSLERQGGGYTF
TGCGCCAGCAGCTTGGAACGGCAAGGGGGTGGCTACACCTTC
>TRBD1|TRBV28|TRBJ1-2|once
CASSGDRVSGYTF
TGTGCCAGCAGTGGTGACAGGGTCTCTGGCTACACCTTC
>-|TRBV19|TRBJ1-5|-
CASSMSRNQPQHF
TGTGCCAGTAGTATGTCAAGGAATCAGCCCCAGCATTTT
>TRBD1|TRBV7-3|TRBJ1-6|-
CASSLTGRGNSPLHF
TGTGCCAGCAGCTTAACTGGCAGGGGGAATTCACCCCTCCACTTT
>-|TRBV6-5|TRBJ2-4|once
CASSTLGGKNIQYF
TGTGCCAGCAGTACCTTGGGAGGCAAAAACATTCAGTACTTC
>TRBD1|TRBV18|TRBJ1-2|-
CASSPSGQGKYGYTF
TGTGCCAGCTCACCTTCGGGACAGGGCAAATATGGCTACACCTTC
>-|TRBV7-2|TRBJ1-4|-
CASSLARDTNEKLFF
TGTGCCAGCAGCTTAGCCCGGGACACTAATGAAAAACTGTTTTTT
>TRBD1|TRBV11-2|TRBJ1-1|-
CASRSGTGGSNTEAFF
TGTGCCAGCAGGTCGGGAACAGGGGGCTCTAACACTGAAGCTTTCTTT
>-|TRBV13|TRBJ1-1|-
CASRRRGLNTEAFF
TGTGCCAGCAGGAGGAGGGGATTGAACACTGAAGCTTTCTTT
>-|TRBV6-6|TRBJ1-1|-
CASSGVTEAFF
TGTGCCAGCAGCGGGGTCACTGAAGCTTTCTTT
>-|TRBV6-5|TRBJ1-2|-
CASSSRHGGYTF
TGTGCCAGCAGTTCTCGGCACGGTGGCTACACCTTC
>TRBD1|TRBV6-4|TRBJ2-3|-
CASSVQGAGTDTQYF
TGTGCCAGCAGTGTTCAGGGGGCAGGGACAGATACGCAGTATTTT
>TRBD1|TRBV19|TRBJ1-5|-
CASQTGSSNQPQHF
TGTGCCAGCCAGACAGGGAGCAGCAATCAGCCCCAGCATTTT
>-|TRBV14|TRBJ1-1|once
CASSPNLNTEAFF
TGTGCCAGCAGCCCTAACTTGAACACTGAAGCTTTCTTT
>-|TRBV15|TRBJ2-3|-
CATSRRRSSTDTQYF
TGTGCCACCAGCAGAAGACGCAGTAGCACAGATACGCAGTATTTT
>TRBD1|TRBV28|TRBJ1-2|-
CASSLWIPLEGAYGYTF
TGTGCCAGCAGTTTATGGATTCCCCTCGAGGGGGCGTATGGCTACACCTTC
>-|TRBV2|TRBJ1-2|-
CASSVAHPTNYGYTF
TGTGCCAGCAGTGTGGCTCACCCTACTAACTATGGCTACACCTTC
>-|TRBV28|TRBJ2-1|-
CASSRLGASYNEQFF
TGTGCCAGCAGTCGTCTAGGGGCCTCCTACAATGAGCAGTTCTTC
>TRBD2|TRBV5-4|TRBJ2-5|-
CASSLGGLAGGETQYF
TGTGCCAGCAGCTTGGGGGGACTAGCGGGAGGAGAGACCCAGTACTTC
>-|TRBV27|TRBJ2-7|-
CASILRGFTYEQYF
TGTGCCAGCATCCTCCGGGGTTTTACCTACGAGCAGTACTTC
>-|TRBV7-2|TRBJ2-7|-
CASSPWARSSYEQYF
TGTGCCAGCAGCCCATGGGCCAGGAGCTCCTACGAGCAGTACTTC
>TRBD2|TRBV10-1|TRBJ2-7|-
CASRLAGEGKSYEQYF
TGCGCCAGCAGACTAGCGGGAGAGGGGAAGTCCTACGAGCAGTACTTC
>-|TRBV5-8|TRBJ2-5|-
CASSWDRIVRGQYF
TGTGCCAGCAGCTGGGACCGGATTGTTCGGGGGCAGTACTTC
>TRBD2|TRBV7-2|TRBJ2-3|once
CASSSTGGSYTDTQYF
TGTGCCAGCAGCTCTACGGGAGGCTCCTACACAGATACGCAGTATTTT
>-|TRBV7-2|TRBJ2-1|-
CASSLAFSGTSSEQFF
TGTGCCAGCAGCTTAGCGTTTAGCGGAACCTCCAGCGAGCAGTTCTTC